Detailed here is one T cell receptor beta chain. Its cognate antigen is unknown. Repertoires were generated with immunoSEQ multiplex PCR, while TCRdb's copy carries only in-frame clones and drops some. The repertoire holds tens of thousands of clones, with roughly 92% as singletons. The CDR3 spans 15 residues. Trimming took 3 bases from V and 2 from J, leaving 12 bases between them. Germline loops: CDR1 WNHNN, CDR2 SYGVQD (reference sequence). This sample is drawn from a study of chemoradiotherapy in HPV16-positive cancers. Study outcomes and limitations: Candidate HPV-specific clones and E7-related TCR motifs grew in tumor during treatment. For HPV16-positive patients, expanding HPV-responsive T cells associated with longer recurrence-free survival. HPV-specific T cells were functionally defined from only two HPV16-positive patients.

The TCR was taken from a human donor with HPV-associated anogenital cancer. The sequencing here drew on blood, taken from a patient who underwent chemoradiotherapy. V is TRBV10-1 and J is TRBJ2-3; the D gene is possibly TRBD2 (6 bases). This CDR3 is CASSDPGAITDTQYF. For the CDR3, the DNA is TGCGCCAGCAGTGATCCGGGAGCTATCACAGATACGCAGTATTTT.